The TCR beta chain described here comes from a study of graft-versus-host responses after intestinal transplantation. The overall study: Multivisceral, liver-intestinal, or isolated intestinal transplants were given to recipients. Each recipient received anti-thymocyte globulin induction, then tacrolimus and steroids for approximately 3 years.

About this clone itself: The antigen is unknown.

Using immunoSEQ multiplex PCR, the repertoire was profiled, and TCRdb retains in-frame clones only, with some absent. The table shows over 100,000 clones, with more than 80% occurring only once. Study-level results: Patients with graft-donor T cell macrochimerism had high graft-versus-host to host-versus-graft clonal ratios in allografts. GvH clones were identified in recipient marrow, with some first appearing in ileum or blood.

This CDR3 comprises 14 residues. Germline V gene lookup returns CDR1 MGHDK and CDR2 SYGVNS. V was pared by 5 bases and J by 0 bases, with 9 bases between. The chain has TRBV25-1 and TRBJ2-3; unclear D gene. Sequencing used unstimulated CD4+ T cells sorted from spleen or lymph node cells, obtained before transplant. The receptor was isolated from a human donor who was the organ donor for an intestinal transplant. CDR3 bases: TGTGCCAGCAGTTACGGACCGAGCACAGATACGCAGTATTTT. Encoded protein: CASSYGPSTDTQYF.